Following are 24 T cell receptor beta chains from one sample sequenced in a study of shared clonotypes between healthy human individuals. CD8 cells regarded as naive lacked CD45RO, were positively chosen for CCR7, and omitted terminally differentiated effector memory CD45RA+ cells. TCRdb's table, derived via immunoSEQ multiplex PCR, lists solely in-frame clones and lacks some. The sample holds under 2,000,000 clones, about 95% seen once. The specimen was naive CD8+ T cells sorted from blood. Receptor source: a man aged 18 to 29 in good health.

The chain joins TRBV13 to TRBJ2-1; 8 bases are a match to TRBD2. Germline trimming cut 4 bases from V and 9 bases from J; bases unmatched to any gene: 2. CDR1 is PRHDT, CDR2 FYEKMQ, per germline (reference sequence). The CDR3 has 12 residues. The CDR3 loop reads CASSSGGGEQFF. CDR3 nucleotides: TGTGCCAGCAGCTCCGGGGGGGGTGAGCAGTTCTTC.

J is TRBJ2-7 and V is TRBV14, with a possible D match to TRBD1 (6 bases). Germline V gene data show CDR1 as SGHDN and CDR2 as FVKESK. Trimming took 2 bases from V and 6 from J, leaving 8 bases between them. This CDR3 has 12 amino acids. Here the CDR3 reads CASSQTGLEQYF. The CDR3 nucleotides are TGTGCCAGCAGCCAAACAGGGCTCGAGCAGTACTTC.

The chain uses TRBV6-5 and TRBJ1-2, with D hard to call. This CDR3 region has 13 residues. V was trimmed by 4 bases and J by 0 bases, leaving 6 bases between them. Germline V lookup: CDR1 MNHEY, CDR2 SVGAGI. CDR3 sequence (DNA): TGTGCCAGCAGTTCTCAGCCTAACTATGGCTACACCTTC. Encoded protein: CASSSQPNYGYTF.

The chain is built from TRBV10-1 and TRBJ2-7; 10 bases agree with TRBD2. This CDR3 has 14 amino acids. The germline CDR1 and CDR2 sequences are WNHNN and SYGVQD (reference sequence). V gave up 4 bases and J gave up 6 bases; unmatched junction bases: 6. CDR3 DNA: TGCGCCAGCAGTGCTAGCGGGAGTCCGGGCGAGCAGTACTTC. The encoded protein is CASSASGSPGEQYF.

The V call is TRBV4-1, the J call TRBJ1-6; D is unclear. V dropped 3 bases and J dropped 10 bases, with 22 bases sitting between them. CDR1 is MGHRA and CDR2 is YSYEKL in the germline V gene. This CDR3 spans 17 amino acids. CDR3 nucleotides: TGCGCCAGCAGCCAGCTGGACCGGGCAGGCGTCAGCTCACCCCTCCACTTT. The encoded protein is CASSQLDRAGVSSPLHF.

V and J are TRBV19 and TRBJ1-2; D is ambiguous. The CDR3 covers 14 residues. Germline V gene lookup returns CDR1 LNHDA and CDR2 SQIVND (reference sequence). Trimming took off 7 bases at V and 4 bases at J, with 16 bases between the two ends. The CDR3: CASTIKGNSYGYTF. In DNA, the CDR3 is TGTGCCAGTACCATTAAAGGGAACTCCTATGGCTACACCTTC.

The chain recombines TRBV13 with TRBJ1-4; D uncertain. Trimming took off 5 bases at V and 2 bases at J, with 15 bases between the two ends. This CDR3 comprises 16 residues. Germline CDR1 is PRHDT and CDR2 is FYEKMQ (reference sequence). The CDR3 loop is CASSVREGGTNEKLFF. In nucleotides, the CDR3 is TGTGCCAGCAGCGTACGAGAGGGAGGCACTAATGAAAAACTGTTTTTT.

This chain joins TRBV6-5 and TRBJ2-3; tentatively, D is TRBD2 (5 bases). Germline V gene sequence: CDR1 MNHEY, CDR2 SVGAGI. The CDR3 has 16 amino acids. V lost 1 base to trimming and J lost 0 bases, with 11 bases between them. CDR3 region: CASSYFPSSSTDTQYF. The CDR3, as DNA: TGTGCCAGCAGTTACTTTCCTAGCTCTAGCACAGATACGCAGTATTTT.

Written as DNA, the CDR3 is TGTGCCAGCAGCGGAGGGACAGGGTATTCCCACGAGCAGTACTTC. Protein: CASSGGTGYSHEQYF. The chain couples TRBV5-4 to TRBJ2-7, with 9 nucleotides matching TRBD1. After removal of 4 bases from V and 5 bases from J, the junction contained 10 bases not matched to a gene. The CDR3 extends over 15 amino acids. The germline V gene has CDR1 SGHNT and CDR2 YYREEE (reference sequence).

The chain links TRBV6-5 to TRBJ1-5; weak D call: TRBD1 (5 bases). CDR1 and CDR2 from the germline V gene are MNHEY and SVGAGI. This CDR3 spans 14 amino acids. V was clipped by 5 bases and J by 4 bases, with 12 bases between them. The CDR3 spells CASSTEGLNQPQHF. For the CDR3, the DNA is TGTGCCAGCAGTACCGAGGGGTTAAATCAGCCCCAGCATTTT.

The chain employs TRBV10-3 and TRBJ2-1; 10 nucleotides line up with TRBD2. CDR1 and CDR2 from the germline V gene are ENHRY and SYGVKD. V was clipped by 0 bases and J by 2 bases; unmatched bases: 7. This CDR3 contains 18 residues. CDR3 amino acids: CAISESVLAGGPYNEQFF. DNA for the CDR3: TGTGCCATCAGTGAGTCCGTCTTAGCGGGAGGCCCCTACAATGAGCAGTTCTTC.

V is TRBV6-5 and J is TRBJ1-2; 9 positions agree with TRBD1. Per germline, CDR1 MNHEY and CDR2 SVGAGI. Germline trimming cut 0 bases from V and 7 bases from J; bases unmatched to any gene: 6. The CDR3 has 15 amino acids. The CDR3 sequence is CASSYSTGTGFGYTF. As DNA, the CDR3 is TGTGCCAGCAGTTACTCGACAGGGACAGGGTTTGGCTACACCTTC.

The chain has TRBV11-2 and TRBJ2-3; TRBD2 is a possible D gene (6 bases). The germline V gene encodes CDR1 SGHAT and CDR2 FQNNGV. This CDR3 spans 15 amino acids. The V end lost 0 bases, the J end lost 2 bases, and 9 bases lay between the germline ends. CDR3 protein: CASSLDRDFTDTQYF. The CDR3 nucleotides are TGTGCCAGCAGCTTAGATCGGGACTTCACAGATACGCAGTATTTT.

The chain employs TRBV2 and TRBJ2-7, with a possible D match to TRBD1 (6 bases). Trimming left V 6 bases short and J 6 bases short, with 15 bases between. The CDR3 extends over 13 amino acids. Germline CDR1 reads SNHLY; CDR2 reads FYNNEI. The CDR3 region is CASSTAQGTEQYF. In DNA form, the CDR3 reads TGTGCCAGCAGCACCGCCCAGGGGACCGAGCAGTACTTC.

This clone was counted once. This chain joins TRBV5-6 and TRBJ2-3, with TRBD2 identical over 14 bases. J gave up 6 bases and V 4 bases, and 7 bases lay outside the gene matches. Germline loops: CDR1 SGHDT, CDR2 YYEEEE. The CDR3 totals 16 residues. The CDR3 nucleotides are TGTGCCAGCAGCGATATGACTAGCGGGGGGGCGGATACGCAGTATTTT. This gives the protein CASSDMTSGGADTQYF. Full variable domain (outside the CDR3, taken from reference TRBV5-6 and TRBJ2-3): DAGVTQSPTHLIKTRGQQVTLRCSPKSGHDTVSWYQQALGQGPQFIFQYYEEEERQRGNFPDRFSGHQFPNYSSELNVNALLLGDSALYLCASSDMTSGGADTQYFGPGTRLTVL.

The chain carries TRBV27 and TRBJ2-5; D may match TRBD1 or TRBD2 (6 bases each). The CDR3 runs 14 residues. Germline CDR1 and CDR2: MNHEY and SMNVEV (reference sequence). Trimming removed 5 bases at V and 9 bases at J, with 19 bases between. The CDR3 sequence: CASSSLGGYGAQYF. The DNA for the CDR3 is TGTGCCAGCAGTAGTTTAGGGGGGTATGGGGCCCAGTACTTC.

Written as DNA, the CDR3 is TGTGCCAGCAGCTTGCTTCAAGGTACATTCAGCACAGATACGCAGTATTTT. Protein sequence: CASSLLQGTFSTDTQYF. The chain has TRBV5-5 and TRBJ2-3; no clear D gene. This CDR3 is built from 17 residues. Germline CDR1 is SGHKS and CDR2 is YYEKEE (reference sequence). V gave up 1 base and J gave up 0 bases, with 15 bases separating them.

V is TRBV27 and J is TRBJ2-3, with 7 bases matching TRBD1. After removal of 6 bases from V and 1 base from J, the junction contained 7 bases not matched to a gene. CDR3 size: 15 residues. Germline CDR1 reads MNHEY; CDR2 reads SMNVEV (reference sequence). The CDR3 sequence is CASSFGTARTDTQYF. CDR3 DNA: TGTGCCAGCAGCTTCGGGACAGCCCGCACAGATACGCAGTATTTT.

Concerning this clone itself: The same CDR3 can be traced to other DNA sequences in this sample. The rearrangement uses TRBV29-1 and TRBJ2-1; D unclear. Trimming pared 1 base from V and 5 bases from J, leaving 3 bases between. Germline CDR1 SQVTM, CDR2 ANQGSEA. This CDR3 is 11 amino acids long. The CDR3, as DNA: TGCAGCGTTGAAGGGGACAATGAGCAGTTCTTC. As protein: CSVEGDNEQFF.

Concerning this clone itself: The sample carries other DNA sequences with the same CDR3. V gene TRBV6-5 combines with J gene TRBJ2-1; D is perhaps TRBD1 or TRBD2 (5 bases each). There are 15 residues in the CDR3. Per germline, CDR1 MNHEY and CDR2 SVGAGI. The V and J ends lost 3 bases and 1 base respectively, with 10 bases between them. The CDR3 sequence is CASSYGGDSYNEQFF. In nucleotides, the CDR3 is TGTGCCAGCAGTTATGGGGGAGATTCCTACAATGAGCAGTTCTTC.

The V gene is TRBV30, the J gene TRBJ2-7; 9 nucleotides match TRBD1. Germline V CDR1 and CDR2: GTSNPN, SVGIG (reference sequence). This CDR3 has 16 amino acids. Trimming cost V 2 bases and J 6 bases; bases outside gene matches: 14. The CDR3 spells CAWSMSRDRVLREQYF. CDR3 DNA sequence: TGTGCCTGGAGTATGTCCCGGGACAGGGTTTTGCGCGAGCAGTACTTC.

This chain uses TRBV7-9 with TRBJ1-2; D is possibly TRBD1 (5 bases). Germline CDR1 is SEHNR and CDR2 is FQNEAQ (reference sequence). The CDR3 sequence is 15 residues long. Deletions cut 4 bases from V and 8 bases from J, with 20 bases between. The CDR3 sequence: CASSSGQQGAGGYTF. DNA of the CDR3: TGTGCCAGCAGCTCCGGTCAACAAGGGGCCGGAGGCTACACCTTC.

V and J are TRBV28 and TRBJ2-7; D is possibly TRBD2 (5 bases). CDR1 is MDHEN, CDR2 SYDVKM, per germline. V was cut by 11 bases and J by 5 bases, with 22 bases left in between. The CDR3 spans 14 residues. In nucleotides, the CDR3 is TGTGCCTCAAACTCCGTGGGGAGCGGCCACGAGCAGTACTTC. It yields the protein CASNSVGSGHEQYF.

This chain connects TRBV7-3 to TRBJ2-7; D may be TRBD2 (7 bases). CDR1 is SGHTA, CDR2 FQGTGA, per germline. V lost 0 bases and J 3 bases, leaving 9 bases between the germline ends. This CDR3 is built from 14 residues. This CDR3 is CASSLTGGGYEQYF. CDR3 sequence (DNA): TGTGCCAGCAGCTTAACGGGAGGGGGCTACGAGCAGTACTTC.